One sample yielded the 25 T cell receptor beta chains listed below, sequenced in a study of T-cell memory formation after mild COVID-19. MiXCR, run by TCRdb on the 5' RACE reads, gives a single entry per CDR3 protein. The sample lists hundreds of thousands of distinct CDR3 sequences, about 20% seen once, with 8.4% in the top ten. Sequencing used PBMCs or a T cell subset sorted from them (not recorded which). The source is an adult woman who had mild COVID-19 (a few samples of this study predate the infection). Cell type and time point are not known.

The chain uses TRBV6-5 and TRBJ2-2; D call uncertain. Germline values: CDR1 MNHEY, CDR2 SVGAGI. The CDR3 has 15 amino acids. V was cut by 0 bases and J by 3 bases, with 8 bases left in between. As DNA, the CDR3 is TGTGCCAGCAGTTACTCGATCGCGGACACCGGGGAGCTGTTTTTT. Translating it yields CASSYSIADTGELFF.

This clonotype has more than one count but fewer than ten. The CDR3 DNA reads TGCAGTGCTCGTAGGACAGGGGAACTAAACATTCAGTACTTC. Translated, it gives CSARRTGELNIQYF. This chain uses TRBV20-1 with TRBJ2-4; the match to TRBD1 covers 9 bases. The trim removed 5 bases at V and 6 bases at J, leaving 8 bases unmatched. CDR1 is DFQATT, CDR2 SNEGSKA, per germline (reference sequence). The CDR3 totals 14 residues.

The CDR3 protein is CATSDRGVGGYTF. The CDR3 DNA is TGTGCCACCTCGGACAGGGGGGTTGGTGGCTACACCTTC. This rearrangement joins TRBV24-1 to TRBJ1-2, with 10 bases matching TRBD1. CDR1 is KGHDR and CDR2 is SFDVKD in the germline V gene. This CDR3 has 13 amino acids. V gave up 9 bases and J gave up 7 bases; unmatched junction bases: 7.

The chain links TRBV2 to TRBJ1-4; D not certain. Per the germline V gene, CDR1 is SNHLY and CDR2 is FYNNEI. With 6 bases removed from V and 8 bases from J, the gap between germline ends came to 10 bases. CDR3 length: 12 residues. CDR3 DNA sequence: TGTGCCAGCAGCTTCGCCAGGGAAAAACTGTTTTTT. Protein: CASSFAREKLFF.

This clonotype has just a few counts. V is TRBV2 and J is TRBJ2-5; 10 positions match TRBD2. The CDR3 consists of 15 residues. V dropped 5 bases and J dropped 4; count of bases not matched to a gene: 7. Germline V gene data show CDR1 as SNHLY and CDR2 as FYNNEI. The CDR3 loop is CASSSSGRAGETQYF. The CDR3 DNA is TGTGCCAGCAGTTCAAGCGGGAGGGCCGGAGAGACCCAGTACTTC.

This clonotype occurred once. The gene calls are TRBV5-4 and TRBJ2-1, with no clear D. Germline CDR1 and CDR2: SGHNT and YYREEE (reference sequence). The V and J ends lost 1 base and 5 bases respectively, with 7 bases between them. The CDR3 totals 13 residues. This CDR3 reads CASSLNNDNEQFF. CDR3 DNA sequence: TGTGCCAGCAGCTTGAACAACGACAATGAGCAGTTCTTC.

The chain uses TRBV28 and TRBJ1-1, with D tentatively TRBD1 (5 bases). Per germline, CDR1 MDHEN and CDR2 SYDVKM. This CDR3 spans 13 amino acids. V lost 10 bases, J lost 5 bases, and 17 bases lay in between. The CDR3 sequence is CATKGRMGTEAFF. The CDR3 DNA reads as TGTGCCACCAAGGGGCGGATGGGAACTGAAGCTTTCTTT.

The chain combines TRBV10-3 with TRBJ2-7; D unresolved. Trimming pared 7 bases from V and 3 bases from J, leaving 10 bases between. CDR3 length equals 12 residues. Germline V gene data show CDR1 as ENHRY and CDR2 as SYGVKD. The CDR3 sequence is CAIKDPFYEQYF. The CDR3 DNA sequence: TGTGCCATCAAGGATCCATTCTACGAGCAGTACTTC.

The chain joins TRBV7-6 to TRBJ1-1; D ambiguous. V was trimmed by 7 bases and J by 4 bases, leaving 16 bases between them. Looked up from germline, CDR1 is SGHVS and CDR2 is FNYEAQ. This CDR3 is built from 14 residues. CDR3 sequence reads: CASTMGPVGTEAFF. The CDR3 DNA sequence: TGTGCCAGCACGATGGGCCCTGTGGGCACTGAAGCTTTCTTT.

This clonotype was counted a few times. The rearrangement joins TRBV6-2 or TRBV6-3 to TRBJ2-7, with 8 positions matching TRBD1. V shed 6 bases, J shed 3 bases, and the junction held 10 bases outside the gene matches. The CDR3 covers 15 residues. Germline V gene data show CDR1 as MNHEY and CDR2 as SVGEGT. For the CDR3, the DNA is TGTGCCAGCAGAAACATCAGGGGGCCGGTCTACGAGCAGTACTTC. This codes for CASRNIRGPVYEQYF.

The chain couples TRBV12-3 or TRBV12-4 to TRBJ1-5, with a tentative D call TRBD1 (5 bases). This CDR3 contains 15 residues. V was shortened by 5 bases and J by 0 bases, with 11 bases between the two germline ends. The CDR3: CASSRQKYSNQPQHF. DNA for the CDR3: TGTGCCAGCAGTCGACAGAAATATAGCAATCAGCCCCAGCATTTT.

In this sample, this clonotype turned up a few times. The chain links TRBV9 to TRBJ1-2; tentatively, D is TRBD1 (5 bases). The V gene's germline CDR1 is SGDLS and CDR2 YYNGEE. V was clipped by 3 bases and J by 1 base, with 13 bases between them. The CDR3 has 15 residues. The CDR3 DNA follows: TGTGCCAGCAGCGCGGATGGGGCGAGTAACTATGGCTACACCTTC. Amino acid sequence: CASSADGASNYGYTF.

The chain has TRBV5-1 and TRBJ1-1, with D tentatively TRBD1 (5 bases). Germline V gene sequence: CDR1 SGHRS, CDR2 YFSETQ. Trimming removed 5 bases from V and 4 bases from J, with 12 bases in between. This CDR3 has 13 amino acids. This chain's CDR3 is CASRAGEITEAFF. DNA for the CDR3: TGCGCCAGCAGGGCGGGGGAAATCACTGAAGCTTTCTTT.

The rearrangement joins TRBV12-3 or TRBV12-4 to TRBJ1-1; no definite D call. V was trimmed by 2 bases and J by 0 bases, leaving 10 bases between them. The CDR3 spans 15 residues. The CDR3 spells CASSLSSFMNTEAFF. The CDR3 nucleotides read TGTGCCAGCAGTTTAAGCAGCTTCATGAACACTGAAGCTTTCTTT.

A few counts support this clonotype. The rearrangement joins TRBV6-1 to TRBJ2-1; D is ambiguous. V was clipped by 6 bases and J by 5 bases, with 5 bases between them. This CDR3 contains 11 residues. Germline loops: CDR1 MNHNS, CDR2 SASEGT. CDR3 nucleotides: TGTGCCAGCAGAATTAACAATGAGCAGTTCTTC. Translating it yields CASRINNEQFF.

V gene TRBV10-3 combines with J gene TRBJ2-3; 15 bases fit TRBD2. Germline values: CDR1 ENHRY, CDR2 SYGVKD. The CDR3 sequence is 16 residues long. J gave up 1 base and V 10 bases, and 6 bases lay outside the gene matches. CDR3: CASRRTSGGGTDTQYF. The CDR3 nucleotides are TGTGCCAGCCGCCGGACTAGCGGGGGGGGCACAGATACGCAGTATTTT.

The rearrangement joins TRBV5-4 to TRBJ1-2; a possible D gene is TRBD1 (5 bases). Germline V CDR1 and CDR2: SGHNT, YYREEE (reference sequence). CDR3 size: 13 residues. V was pared by 0 bases and J by 5 bases, with 8 bases between. DNA of the CDR3: TGTGCCAGCAGCTTGGTACAGGATTATGGCTACACCTTC. This codes for CASSLVQDYGYTF. The whole variable domain, remainder taken from reference TRBV5-4 and TRBJ1-2, is ETGVTQSPTHLIKTRGQQVTLRCSSQSGHNTVSWYQQALGQGPQFIFQYYREEENGRGNFPPRFSGLQFPNYSSELNVNALELDDSALYLCASSLVQDYGYTFGSGTRLTVV.

The chain combines TRBV6-5 with TRBJ2-7; a weak D match, TRBD1 (6 bases). The length of the CDR3 is 15 residues. V lost 4 bases and J lost 5, with 18 bases in between. Germline assignment: CDR1 MNHEY and CDR2 SVGAGI. The CDR3 is CASSSYRALSDEQYF. The CDR3, as DNA: TGTGCCAGCAGTTCCTACAGGGCGCTGTCGGACGAGCAGTACTTC.

The gene calls are TRBV5-8 and TRBJ2-4, with a weak D call TRBD2 (6 bases). V lost 2 bases, J lost 7 bases, and 16 bases lay in between. The V gene's germline CDR1 is SGHTS and CDR2 YDEGEE. CDR3 length: 15 amino acids. The CDR3 sequence is CASSFQDLAGNIQYF. CDR3 bases: TGTGCCAGCAGCTTCCAGGACCTGGCGGGGAACATTCAGTACTTC.

V and J are TRBV20-1 and TRBJ2-3; D call uncertain. The CDR3 is 16 residues long. V was cut by 1 base and J by 6 bases, with 20 bases left in between. Looked up from germline, CDR1 is DFQATT and CDR2 is SNEGSKA (reference sequence). The CDR3 nucleotides read TGCAGTGCTAGAGCGTACTACTCCCACACAAGGGATACGCAGTATTTT. Its protein product is CSARAYYSHTRDTQYF.

There are a few counts of this clonotype. The chain uses TRBV2 and TRBJ2-7; D unresolved. The germline V and J ends were trimmed by 3 bases and 0 bases, with 6 bases remaining between them. The CDR3 runs 13 residues. CDR1 and CDR2 from the germline V gene are SNHLY and FYNNEI. This CDR3 reads CASSDRLSYEQYF. The CDR3 region has the DNA TGTGCCAGCAGTGACAGGCTCTCCTACGAGCAGTACTTC.

The genes are TRBV7-9 and TRBJ2-3; no clear D gene. The CDR3 sequence is 19 residues long. Trimming took off 3 bases at V and 0 bases at J, with 22 bases between the two ends. Looked up from germline, CDR1 is SEHNR and CDR2 is FQNEAQ (reference sequence). CDR3 coding DNA: TGTGCCAGCAGCTTTGAAACTGCGCAGGAAAGGGCTAGCACAGATACGCAGTATTTT. It codes for CASSFETAQERASTDTQYF.

V and J are TRBV18 and TRBJ2-7, with D unclear. Between the trimmed V and J ends, which lost 0 bases and 0 bases, there was a span of 6 bases. The CDR3 runs to 14 residues. The germline gives CDR1 KGHSH, CDR2 LQKENI. The CDR3 sequence is CASSPPADSYEQYF. The CDR3 DNA is TGTGCCAGCTCACCACCGGCAGACTCCTACGAGCAGTACTTC. The full variable domain, rest sourced from reference TRBV18 and TRBJ2-7, is NAGVMQNPRHLVRRRGQEARLRCSPMKGHSHVYWYRQLPEEGLKFMVYLQKENIIDESGMPKERFSAEFPKEGPSILRIQQVVRGDSAAYFCASSPPADSYEQYFGPGTRLTVT.

The V gene is TRBV7-9, the J gene TRBJ1-1; D is undetermined. CDR1 and CDR2 (germline): SEHNR, FQNEAQ (reference sequence). This CDR3 has 13 amino acids. V was trimmed by 2 bases and J by 6 bases, leaving 10 bases between them. The DNA for the CDR3 is TGTGCCAGCAGCTTAATGGAAGACCCTGAAGCTTTCTTT. As protein: CASSLMEDPEAFF.

V and J are TRBV19 and TRBJ2-2, with 9 bases that match TRBD1. V dropped 0 bases and J dropped 5; count of bases not matched to a gene: 7. CDR3 length equals 17 residues. Germline V CDR1 and CDR2: LNHDA, SQIVND (reference sequence). The CDR3 loop reads CASSIDPGTGFTGELFF. The CDR3 coding sequence is TGTGCCAGTAGTATAGATCCCGGGACAGGGTTTACCGGGGAGCTGTTTTTT.